This entry concerns a single T cell receptor (beta chain). Its cognate antigen is unknown. This entry comes from a study of T cell responses to AZD1222 COVID-19 vaccine. Trimming cost V 2 bases and J 3 bases; bases outside gene matches: 7. This CDR3 comprises 15 residues. Germline CDR1 reads SNHLY; CDR2 reads FYNNEI. Clones were read by immunoSEQ multiplex PCR, and TCRdb kept only the in-frame ones, dropping some. The sample carries over 100,000 clones, about nine tenths recorded once. The study's findings and limits: Vaccine-associated CD4 TCRs spanned spike, dominant at 160-218 and 743-854. Females made up more of the donors, who were largely white British, and clonal diversity may have come out too low. Baseline testing showed seropositivity in only 6 or 7 AZD1222 recipients.

The material was peripheral blood, obtained on day 0 of AZD1222 vaccination. This sequence originates from an adult in good health. The chain joins TRBV2 to TRBJ2-7; 7 bases fit TRBD2. The CDR3 is CASSERPREYYEQYF. Here the CDR3 DNA reads TGTGCCAGCAGTGAACGCCCGCGGGAGTACTACGAGCAGTACTTC.